Following are 5 T cell receptor beta chains from one sample sequenced in a study of blood T cell repertoires in COVID-19. This table comes from immunoSEQ multiplex PCR, and its TCRdb copy is limited to in-frame clones, with some not included. The sample lists some 300,000 clones; 85% to 90% were seen once. The material sequenced was PBMCs or T cells enriched from blood (not recorded which). The receptors originated from a woman aged 55 to 70 in a cohort exposed to, infected with or recovered from COVID-19 (not recorded which).

The V gene is TRBV10-1, the J gene TRBJ2-2, with D possibly being TRBD2 (6 bases). V was cut by 3 bases and J by 1 base, with 12 bases left in between. This CDR3 comprises 16 residues. The V gene's germline CDR1 is WNHNN and CDR2 SYGVQD (reference sequence). The CDR3 sequence: CASSDQRAGNTGELFF. In nucleotides, the CDR3 is TGCGCCAGCAGTGATCAGCGGGCCGGGAACACCGGGGAGCTGTTTTTT.

Points on this clone: This may stem from a read error, because a much larger clone lies one nucleotide away. This rearrangement joins TRBV28 to TRBJ2-7; 10 nucleotides match TRBD2. The CDR3 covers 14 residues. Germline CDR1 and CDR2: MDHEN and SYDVKM. V dropped 4 bases and J dropped 1; count of bases not matched to a gene: 1. CDR3 residues: CASSSSGRSYEQYF. In DNA form, the CDR3 reads TGTGCCAGCAGTTCTAGCGGGAGATCCTACGAGCAGTACTTC.

V usage is TRBV28 and J usage is TRBJ2-7, with D tentatively TRBD1 (5 bases). Trimming took 5 bases from V and 2 from J, leaving 13 bases between them. The CDR3 runs 14 residues. Looked up from germline, CDR1 is MDHEN and CDR2 is SYDVKM. CDR3 region: CASSLPREPYEQYF. CDR3 DNA: TGTGCCAGCAGTCTCCCCAGGGAACCCTACGAGCAGTACTTC.

V and J are TRBV20-1 and TRBJ2-3, with D tentatively TRBD1 (6 bases). Trimming shortened V by 6 bases and J by 6 bases, and 10 bases separated the two germline ends. The CDR3 runs 11 residues. Germline CDR1 reads DFQATT; CDR2 reads SNEGSKA (reference sequence). DNA for the CDR3: TGCAGTGCGCCAGGGGAGGATACGCAGTATTTT. Translated, it gives CSAPGEDTQYF.

CDR3 DNA: TGTGCCAGCAGCCACCTCCGACAGGGACTTTCGAACACTGAAGCTTTCTTT. Its protein product is CASSHLRQGLSNTEAFF. V and J are TRBV3-1 (or the pseudogene TRBV3-2) and TRBJ1-1; TRBD1 matches 7 bases. This CDR3 contains 17 residues. Looked up from germline, CDR1 is LGHDT and CDR2 is YNNKEL (reference sequence). The ends lost 3 bases at V and 1 base at J; junction bases unmatched: 11.